The entry below describes one T cell receptor beta chain. These data belong to a study of blood T cell dynamics during melanoma immunotherapy. Germline V lookup: CDR1 SGHTA, CDR2 FQGNSA. V was trimmed by 4 bases and J by 2 bases, leaving 19 bases between them. The CDR3 runs to 17 residues. As for time point: week 3, after first cycle of checkpoint inhibitor. Response was assessed by RECIST 1.1 at 12 weeks, except a couple of rapid progressors. DNA loading was fixed at about 380 ng for all bulk PBMC samples. Assay used: immunoSEQ multiplex PCR; TCRdb lists only in-frame clones, some missing. The table records roughly 20,000 clones, roughly 87% of them present only once.

The sample here was blood, taken from a patient treated with checkpoint blockade. The sequence derives from a human donor with melanoma. This chain connects TRBV7-2 to TRBJ2-3; D is possibly TRBD2 (6 bases). The CDR3 nucleotides read TGTGCCAGCAGCTACCCCTTTGGGGACTTCTACACAGATACGCAGTATTTT. Encoded protein: CASSYPFGDFYTDTQYF.